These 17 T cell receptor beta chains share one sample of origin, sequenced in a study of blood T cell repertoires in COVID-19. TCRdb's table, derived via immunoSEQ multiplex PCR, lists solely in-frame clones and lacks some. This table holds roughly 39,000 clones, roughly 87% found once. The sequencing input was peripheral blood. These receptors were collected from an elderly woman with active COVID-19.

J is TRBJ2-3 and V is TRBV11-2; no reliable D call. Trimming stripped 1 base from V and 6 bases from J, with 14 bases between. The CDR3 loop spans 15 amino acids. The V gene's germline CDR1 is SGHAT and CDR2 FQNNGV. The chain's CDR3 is CASSLVNPGADTQYF. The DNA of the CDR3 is TGTGCCAGCAGCTTAGTTAACCCCGGAGCGGATACGCAGTATTTT.

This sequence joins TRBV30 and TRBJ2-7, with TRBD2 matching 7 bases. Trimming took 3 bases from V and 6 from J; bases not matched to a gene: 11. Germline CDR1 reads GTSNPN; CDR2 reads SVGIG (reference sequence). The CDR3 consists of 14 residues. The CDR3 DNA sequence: TGTGCCTGGAGGGAGGGAGGGGTTCCCTCCGAGCAGTACTTC. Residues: CAWREGGVPSEQYF.

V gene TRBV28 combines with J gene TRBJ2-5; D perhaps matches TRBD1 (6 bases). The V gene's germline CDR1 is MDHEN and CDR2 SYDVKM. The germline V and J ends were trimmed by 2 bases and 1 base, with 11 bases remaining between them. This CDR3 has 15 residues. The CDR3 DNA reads TGTGCCAGCAGTTTACGAGGACAGCCCCAAGAGACCCAGTACTTC. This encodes CASSLRGQPQETQYF.

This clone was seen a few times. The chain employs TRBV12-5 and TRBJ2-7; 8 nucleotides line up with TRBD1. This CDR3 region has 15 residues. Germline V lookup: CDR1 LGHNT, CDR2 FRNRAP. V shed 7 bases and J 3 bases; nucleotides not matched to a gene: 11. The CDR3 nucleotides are TGTGCTAGTGACCTTACCGGGACAGGAGACTACGAGCAGTACTTC. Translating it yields CASDLTGTGDYEQYF.

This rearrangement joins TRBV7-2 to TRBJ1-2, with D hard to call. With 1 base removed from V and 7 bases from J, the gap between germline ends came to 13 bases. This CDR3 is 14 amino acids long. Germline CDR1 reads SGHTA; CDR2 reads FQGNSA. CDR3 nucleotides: TGTGCCAGCAGCTTAGTCATCCGCCAGGCTGGCTACACCTTC. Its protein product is CASSLVIRQAGYTF.

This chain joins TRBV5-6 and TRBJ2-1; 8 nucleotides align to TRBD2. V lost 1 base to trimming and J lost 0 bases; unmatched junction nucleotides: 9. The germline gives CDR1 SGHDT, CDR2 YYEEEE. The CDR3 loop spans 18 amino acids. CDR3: CASSLRGSGGYSYNEQFF. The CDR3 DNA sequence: TGTGCCAGCAGCTTGAGAGGGAGCGGGGGATACTCCTACAATGAGCAGTTCTTC.

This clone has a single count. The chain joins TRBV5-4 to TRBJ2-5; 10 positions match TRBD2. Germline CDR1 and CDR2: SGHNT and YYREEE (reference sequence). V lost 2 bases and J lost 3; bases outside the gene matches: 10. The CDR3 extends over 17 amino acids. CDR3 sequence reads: CASSFRGGSGGKETQYF. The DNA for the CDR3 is TGTGCCAGCAGCTTCCGTGGCGGTAGCGGGGGGAAAGAGACCCAGTACTTC.

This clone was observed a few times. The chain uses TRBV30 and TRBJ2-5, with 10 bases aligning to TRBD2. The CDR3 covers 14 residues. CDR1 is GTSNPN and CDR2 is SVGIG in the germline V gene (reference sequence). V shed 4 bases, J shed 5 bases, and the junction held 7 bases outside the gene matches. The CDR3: CAWTSGGARETQYF. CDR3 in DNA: TGTGCCTGGACCAGCGGGGGGGCCAGGGAGACCCAGTACTTC. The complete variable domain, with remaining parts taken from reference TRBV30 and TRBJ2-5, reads SQTIHQWPATLVQPVGSPLSLECTVEGTSNPNLYWYRQAAGRGLQLLFYSVGIGQISSEVPQNLSASRPQDRQFILSSKKLLLSDSGFYLCAWTSGGARETQYFGPGTRLLVL.

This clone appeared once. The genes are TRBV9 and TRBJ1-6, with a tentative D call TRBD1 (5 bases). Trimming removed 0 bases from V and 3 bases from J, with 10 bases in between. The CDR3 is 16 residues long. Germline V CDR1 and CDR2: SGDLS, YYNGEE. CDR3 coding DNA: TGTGCCAGCAGCGTAGAGCGGGGCCACTATAATTCACCCCTCCACTTT. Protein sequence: CASSVERGHYNSPLHF.

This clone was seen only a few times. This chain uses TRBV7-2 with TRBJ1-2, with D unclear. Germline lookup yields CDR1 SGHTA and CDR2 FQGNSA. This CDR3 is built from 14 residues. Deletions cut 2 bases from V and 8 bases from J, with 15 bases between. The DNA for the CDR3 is TGTGCCAGCAGCTTACCACTAACCCCGACGGGCTACACCTTC. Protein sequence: CASSLPLTPTGYTF.

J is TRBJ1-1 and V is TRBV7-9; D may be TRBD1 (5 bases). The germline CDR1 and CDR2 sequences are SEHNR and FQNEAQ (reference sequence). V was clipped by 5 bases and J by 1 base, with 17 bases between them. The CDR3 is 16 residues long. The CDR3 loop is CASSPRQPDTNTEAFF. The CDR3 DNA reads TGTGCCAGCAGCCCCCGACAGCCGGATACGAACACTGAAGCTTTCTTT.

The CDR3 DNA follows: TGTGCCAGCAGCTTCGGAGATAACACTGAAGCTTTCTTT. It translates to CASSFGDNTEAFF. The chain links TRBV7-9 to TRBJ1-1, with D unclear. Germline CDR1 is SEHNR and CDR2 is FQNEAQ (reference sequence). Deletions cut 3 bases from V and 2 bases from J, with 7 bases between. The CDR3 sequence is 13 residues long.

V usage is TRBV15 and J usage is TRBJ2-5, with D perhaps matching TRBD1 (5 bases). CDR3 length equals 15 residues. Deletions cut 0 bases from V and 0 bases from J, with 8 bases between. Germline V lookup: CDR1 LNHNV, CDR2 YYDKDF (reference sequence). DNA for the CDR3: TGTGCCACCAGCAGAGAGAGGACAAACCAAGAGACCCAGTACTTC. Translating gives CATSRERTNQETQYF. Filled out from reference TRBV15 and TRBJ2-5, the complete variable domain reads DAMVIQNPRYQVTQFGKPVTLSCSQTLNHNVMYWYQQKSSQAPKLLFHYYDKDFNNEADTPDNFQSRRPNTSFCFLDIRSPGLGDTAMYLCATSRERTNQETQYFGPGTRLLVL.

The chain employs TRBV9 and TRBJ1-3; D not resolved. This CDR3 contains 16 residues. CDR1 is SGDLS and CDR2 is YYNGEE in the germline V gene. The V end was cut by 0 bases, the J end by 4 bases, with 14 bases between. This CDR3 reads CASSVDPTTRGNTIYF. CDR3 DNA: TGTGCCAGCAGCGTAGATCCGACGACAAGAGGAAACACCATATATTTT.

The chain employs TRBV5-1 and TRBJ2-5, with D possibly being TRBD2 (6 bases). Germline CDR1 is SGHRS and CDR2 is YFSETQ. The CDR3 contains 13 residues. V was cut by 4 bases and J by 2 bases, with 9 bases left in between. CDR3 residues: CASSVAGQETQYF. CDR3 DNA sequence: TGCGCCAGCAGCGTGGCGGGGCAAGAGACCCAGTACTTC.

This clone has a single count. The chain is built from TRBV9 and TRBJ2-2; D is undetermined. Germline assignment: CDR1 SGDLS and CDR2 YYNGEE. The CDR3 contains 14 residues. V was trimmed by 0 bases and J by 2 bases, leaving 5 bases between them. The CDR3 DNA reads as TGTGCCAGCAGCGTAGGCGGAAACACCGGGGAGCTGTTTTTT. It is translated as CASSVGGNTGELFF.

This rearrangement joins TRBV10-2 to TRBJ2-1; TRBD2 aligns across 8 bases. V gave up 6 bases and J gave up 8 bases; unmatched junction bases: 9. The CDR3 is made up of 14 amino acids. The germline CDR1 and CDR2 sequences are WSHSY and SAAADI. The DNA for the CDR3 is TGCGCCAGCAGGCCACGGGGGGGCGGGGATGAGCAGTTCTTC. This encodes CASRPRGGGDEQFF.